Presented here are 10 T cell receptor beta chains from one specimen sequenced in a study of long-term antiretroviral therapy in people with HIV. The immunoSEQ assay was v3.0, run at survey level. The repertoire was sequenced with immunoSEQ multiplex PCR; TCRdb's copy has only in-frame clones and lacks some. The table records 25,000 to 30,000 clones, about 82% of them present only once. Here the sequenced sample was unsorted PBMCs, taken 3 years after starting antiretroviral therapy. These receptors were collected from a middle-aged man with HIV.

This sequence joins TRBV28 and TRBJ2-7; the D is unclear. Deletions cut 8 bases from V and 0 bases from J, with 14 bases between. Germline V CDR1 and CDR2: MDHEN, SYDVKM. CDR3 length equals 14 residues. The CDR3, as DNA: TGTGCCAGCGCTTCCCACAGCAGCTCCTACGAGCAGTACTTC. It yields the protein CASASHSSSYEQYF.

This clone has a handful of counts. The chain carries TRBV9 and TRBJ1-1; D unclear. The CDR3 extends over 13 amino acids. Trimming left V 0 bases short and J 4 bases short, with 7 bases between. CDR1 is SGDLS and CDR2 is YYNGEE in the germline V gene. The CDR3 loop reads CASSVGVGTEAFF. Written as DNA, the CDR3 is TGTGCCAGCAGCGTAGGGGTGGGCACTGAAGCTTTCTTT.

The V and J genes are TRBV7-8 and TRBJ1-5; no reliable D call. Trimming took 1 base from V and 4 from J, leaving 11 bases between them. The CDR3 has 15 amino acids. Germline CDR1 SGHVS, CDR2 FQNEAQ. CDR3: CASSLGWAQNQPQHF. CDR3 coding DNA: TGTGCCAGCAGCTTAGGGTGGGCGCAGAATCAGCCCCAGCATTTT.

The rearrangement uses TRBV11-1 and TRBJ2-1; no clear D. The V gene's germline CDR1 is SGHAT and CDR2 FQDESV (reference sequence). V lost 5 bases and J lost 5, with 4 bases in between. The CDR3 has 11 residues. The CDR3 region has the DNA TGTGCCAGCAGCCCGGACAATGAGCAGTTCTTC. Amino acid sequence: CASSPDNEQFF.

The CDR3, as DNA: TGTGCCAGCAGCTTAGGCTGGGAGAACAATGAGCAGTTCTTC. Protein: CASSLGWENNEQFF. V and J are TRBV11-1 and TRBJ2-1; TRBD2 is a possible D gene (5 bases). The CDR3 is made up of 14 amino acids. Deletions cut 1 base from V and 5 bases from J, with 9 bases between. The germline gives CDR1 SGHAT, CDR2 FQDESV (reference sequence).

This sequence joins TRBV5-4 and TRBJ2-3; no reliable D call. This CDR3 spans 13 amino acids. V lost 5 bases, J lost 1 base, and 8 bases lay in between. Germline assignment: CDR1 SGHNT and CDR2 YYREEE (reference sequence). CDR3: CASRVVGTDTQYF. CDR3 sequence (DNA): TGTGCCAGCAGGGTTGTGGGCACAGATACGCAGTATTTT.

V gene TRBV5-1 combines with J gene TRBJ1-2; D remains ambiguous. CDR3 size: 14 residues. Germline loops: CDR1 SGHRS, CDR2 YFSETQ. Trimming took off 3 bases at V and 2 bases at J, with 11 bases between the two ends. CDR3 bases: TGCGCCAGCAGCTCGGAAGCGGGCAACTATGGCTACACCTTC. Amino acid sequence: CASSSEAGNYGYTF. Drawing the rest from reference TRBV5-1 and TRBJ1-2, the complete variable domain is KAGVTQTPRYLIKTRGQQVTLSCSPISGHRSVSWYQQTPGQGLQFLFEYFSETQRNKGNFPGRFSGRQFSNSRSEMNVSTLELGDSALYLCASSSEAGNYGYTFGSGTRLTVV.

The chain recombines TRBV7-9 with TRBJ2-3; TRBD2 matches at 11 bases. The germline V gene encodes CDR1 SEHNR and CDR2 FQNEAQ (reference sequence). The CDR3 sequence is 15 residues long. V was clipped by 1 base and J by 4 bases; unmatched bases: 1. The CDR3 DNA reads as TGTGCCAGCAGCTTAGGGGGACTAGCGGCAGATACGCAGTATTTT. Amino acid sequence: CASSLGGLAADTQYF.

The rearrangement links TRBV28 to TRBJ2-5; D is unclear. Germline V gene lookup returns CDR1 MDHEN and CDR2 SYDVKM. The CDR3 loop spans 14 amino acids. V lost 5 bases and J 2 bases, leaving 12 bases between the germline ends. CDR3 DNA: TGTGCCAGCAGTCCCCACACGGTACAAGAGACCCAGTACTTC. This gives the protein CASSPHTVQETQYF.

V usage is TRBV2 and J usage is TRBJ2-7; D is unclear. The CDR3 is made up of 10 amino acids. Trimming stripped 7 bases from V and 3 bases from J, with 4 bases between. The germline V gene encodes CDR1 SNHLY and CDR2 FYNNEI. CDR3 in DNA: TGTGCCAGCATAGGCTACGAGCAGTACTTC. Translated: CASIGYEQYF. The full variable domain, in which reference TRBV2 and TRBJ2-7 provide the parts outside the CDR3, is EPEVTQTPSHQVTQMGQEVILRCVPISNHLYFYWYRQILGQKVEFLVSFYNNEISEKSEIFDDQFSVERPDGSNFTLKIRSTKLEDSAMYFCASIGYEQYFGPGTRLTVT.